These 16 T cell receptor beta chains were sequenced from one sample in a study of control samples from healthy donors and cancer patients (dated by TCRdb to 2020 to 2022). Library preparation employed the immunoSEQ multiplex PCR assay. Held by TCRdb, this immuneACCESS table contains in-frame sequences only and omits some clones. Under half of the omission traces to an unresolved V gene where checked; the cause of the rest is unknown. For this sample the table gives some 250,000 clones, of which over 70% were detected only once. Of the sample, approximately 12% is held by the ten largest clones. Sample: PBMCs. These receptor sequences come from a woman in her sixties with lung cancer.

This clone was counted between two and nine times. This rearrangement joins TRBV10-1 to TRBJ1-2; D is unresolved. Germline V gene lookup returns CDR1 WNHNN and CDR2 SYGVQD (reference sequence). This CDR3 spans 12 amino acids. The V end was cut by 2 bases, the J end by 4 bases, with 5 bases between. CDR3 sequence reads: CASSEDGYGYTF. The DNA for the CDR3 is TGCGCCAGCAGTGAGGACGGCTATGGCTACACCTTC.

The rearrangement uses TRBV2 and TRBJ2-7; no definite D call. The V gene's germline CDR1 is SNHLY and CDR2 FYNNEI. CDR3 length: 11 residues. Trimming cost V 4 bases and J 7 bases, with 8 bases left between them. The CDR3 coding sequence is TGTGCCAGCAGTGTTCGAGCAGAGCAGTACTTC. Its translation is CASSVRAEQYF.

Note on this clone: A much larger clone differs by one base, so this may be a read error. The rearrangement joins TRBV5-4 to TRBJ1-5; no definite D call. Per germline, CDR1 SGHNT and CDR2 YYREEE (reference sequence). The CDR3 is 13 residues long. V was shortened by 0 bases and J by 0 bases, with 1 base between the two germline ends. CDR3 in amino acids: CASSLDSNQPQHF. The CDR3 bases are TGTGCCAGCAGCTTGGATAGCAATCAGCCCCAGCATTTT.

The chain has TRBV6-4 and TRBJ1-1; D is unclear. V was pared by 4 bases and J by 7 bases, with 19 bases between. Germline V gives CDR1 MRHNA, CDR2 SNTAGT. The CDR3 sequence is 15 residues long. The CDR3 coding sequence is TGTGCCAGCAGTGCGACACACAGCGTTCGGAGTGAAGCTTTCTTT. Translated, it gives CASSATHSVRSEAFF.

The chain links TRBV10-3 to TRBJ1-3; D gene ambiguous. Germline V gene sequence: CDR1 ENHRY, CDR2 SYGVKD. Trimming took 6 bases from V and 0 from J, leaving 15 bases between them. The length of the CDR3 is 16 residues. The DNA of the CDR3 is TGTGCCATCAGACCCCGCTCAGGCCTCTCTGGAAACACCATATATTTT. It codes for CAIRPRSGLSGNTIYF.

The chain employs TRBV5-5 and TRBJ1-2; no definite D call. V dropped 1 base and J dropped 2 bases, with 12 bases sitting between them. Per the germline V gene, CDR1 is SGHKS and CDR2 is YYEKEE (reference sequence). The CDR3 has 15 residues. The CDR3 nucleotides are TGTGCCAGCAGCTTGTATCCTGAATCCAACTATGGCTACACCTTC. This gives the protein CASSLYPESNYGYTF.

The chain joins TRBV6-2 or TRBV6-3 to TRBJ1-5; D remains ambiguous. Germline V gene lookup returns CDR1 MNHEY and CDR2 SVGEGT. The V end was cut by 2 bases, the J end by 2 bases, with 13 bases between. This CDR3 spans 16 amino acids. CDR3 sequence: CASSYRAPVGNQPQHF. Written as DNA, the CDR3 is TGTGCCAGCAGTTACCGAGCTCCCGTGGGCAATCAGCCCCAGCATTTT.

The chain has TRBV5-1 and TRBJ2-2, with 12 bases that match TRBD2. The V gene end was trimmed by 0 bases and the J gene end by 4 bases; junction bases not matched to a gene: 7. The CDR3 contains 18 residues. The germline gives CDR1 SGHRS, CDR2 YFSETQ. Here the CDR3 reads CASSLAASGGAGTGELFF. CDR3 bases: TGCGCCAGCAGCTTGGCGGCTAGCGGGGGGGCCGGCACCGGGGAGCTGTTTTTT. Combining the CDR3 with reference TRBV5-1 and TRBJ2-2 gives the whole variable domain KAGVTQTPRYLIKTRGQQVTLSCSPISGHRSVSWYQQTPGQGLQFLFEYFSETQRNKGNFPGRFSGRQFSNSRSEMNVSTLELGDSALYLCASSLAASGGAGTGELFFGEGSRLTVL.

The J gene is TRBJ1-2, the V gene TRBV6-6, with 11 bases aligning to TRBD1. This CDR3 spans 16 amino acids. Germline values: CDR1 MNHNY, CDR2 SVGAGI (reference sequence). The V gene end was trimmed by 0 bases and the J gene end by 4 bases; junction bases not matched to a gene: 4. CDR3 nucleotide sequence: TGTGCCAGCAGTTACTCGGGGGACAGGGGGTCCTATGGCTACACCTTC. Translated, it gives CASSYSGDRGSYGYTF.

The rearrangement links TRBV2 to TRBJ2-7; 8 bases map to TRBD1. The CDR3 extends over 13 amino acids. Per germline, CDR1 SNHLY and CDR2 FYNNEI. Germline trimming cut 6 bases from V and 2 bases from J; bases unmatched to any gene: 3. The CDR3 nucleotides read TGTGCCAGCAGCCGACAGGGGACCTACGAGCAGTACTTC. Translated: CASSRQGTYEQYF.

The genes are TRBV5-1 and TRBJ2-7, with no clear D. Trimming stripped 4 bases from V and 3 bases from J, with 8 bases between. From germline, CDR1 is SGHRS and CDR2 YFSETQ. This CDR3 spans 12 amino acids. Written as DNA, the CDR3 is TGCGCCAGCAGCCGAGAAGACTACGAGCAGTACTTC. Residues: CASSREDYEQYF.

This chain links TRBV5-1 with TRBJ2-3; D not resolved. The CDR3 contains 15 residues. The V and J ends lost 0 bases and 5 bases respectively, with 13 bases between them. CDR1 and CDR2 (germline): SGHRS, YFSETQ. The CDR3 is CASSLEGLVGDTQYF. DNA for the CDR3: TGCGCCAGCAGCTTGGAGGGCCTGGTGGGAGATACGCAGTATTTT.

The chain carries TRBV5-1 and TRBJ2-1, with 10 bases identical to TRBD2. V dropped 0 bases and J dropped 4; count of bases not matched to a gene: 1. CDR1 SGHRS and CDR2 YFSETQ come from the germline V gene. The CDR3 spans 15 residues. The CDR3 reads CASSLVAGGYNEQFF. In nucleotides, the CDR3 is TGCGCCAGCAGCTTGGTAGCGGGAGGTTACAATGAGCAGTTCTTC.

This chain uses TRBV6-1 with TRBJ1-5; D is undetermined. Trimming removed 0 bases at V and 1 base at J, with 10 bases between. CDR3 length equals 16 residues. Per germline, CDR1 MNHNS and CDR2 SASEGT. The CDR3 nucleotides are TGTGCCAGCAGTGAAGCTGGAGTCTACAGCAATCAGCCCCAGCATTTT. Its protein is CASSEAGVYSNQPQHF.

The chain couples TRBV24-1 to TRBJ2-7, with TRBD2 as a possible D gene (5 bases). This CDR3 comprises 11 residues. Germline CDR1 KGHDR, CDR2 SFDVKD. V lost 0 bases and J lost 13, with 9 bases in between. The CDR3 nucleotides are TGTGCCACCAGTGATTTGGGACTCCGTTACTTC. Its translation is CATSDLGLRYF.

The CDR3 sequence: CASRSSWVSTDTQYF. In nucleotides, the CDR3 is TGTGCCAGCAGGTCCTCGTGGGTCAGCACAGATACGCAGTATTTT. V gene TRBV27 combines with J gene TRBJ2-3, with D unclear. Looked up from germline, CDR1 is MNHEY and CDR2 is SMNVEV (reference sequence). V lost 6 bases to trimming and J lost 0 bases, with 13 bases between them. The CDR3 sequence is 15 residues long.